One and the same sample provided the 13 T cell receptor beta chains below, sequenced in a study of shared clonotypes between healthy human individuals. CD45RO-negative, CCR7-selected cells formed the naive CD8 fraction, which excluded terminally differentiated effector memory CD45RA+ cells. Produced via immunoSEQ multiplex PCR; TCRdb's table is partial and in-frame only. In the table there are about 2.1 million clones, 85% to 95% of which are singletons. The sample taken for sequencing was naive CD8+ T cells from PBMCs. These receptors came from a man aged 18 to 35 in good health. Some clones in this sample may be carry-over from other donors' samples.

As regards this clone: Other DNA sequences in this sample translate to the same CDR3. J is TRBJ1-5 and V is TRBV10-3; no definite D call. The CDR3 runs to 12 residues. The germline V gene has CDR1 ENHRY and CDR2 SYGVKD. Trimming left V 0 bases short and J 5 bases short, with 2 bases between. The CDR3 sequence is CAISESDQPQHF. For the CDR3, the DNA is TGTGCCATCAGTGAGTCGGATCAGCCCCAGCATTTT.

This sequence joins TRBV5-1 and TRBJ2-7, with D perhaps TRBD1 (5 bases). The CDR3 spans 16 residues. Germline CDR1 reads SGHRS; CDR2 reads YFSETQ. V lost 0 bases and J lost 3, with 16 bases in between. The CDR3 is CASSLEAIPGNYEQYF. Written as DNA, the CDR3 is TGCGCCAGCAGCTTGGAGGCCATCCCAGGGAACTACGAGCAGTACTTC.

CDR3 sequence (DNA): TGTGCCAGCAGCAAACGTAGATGCAGGGGCCGTTGGGGTGAGCAGTTCTTC. The encoded protein is CASSKRRCRGRWGEQFF. The V and J genes are TRBV21-1 and TRBJ2-1; the table calls TRBD1, which could not be checked here. TRBV21-1 is reported as a pseudogene. This CDR3 spans 17 amino acids.

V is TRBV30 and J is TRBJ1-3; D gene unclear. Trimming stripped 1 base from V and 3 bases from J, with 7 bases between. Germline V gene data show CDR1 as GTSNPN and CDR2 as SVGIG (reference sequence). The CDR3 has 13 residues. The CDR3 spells CAWSEGGGNTIYF. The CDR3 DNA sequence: TGTGCCTGGAGTGAGGGCGGTGGAAACACCATATATTTT. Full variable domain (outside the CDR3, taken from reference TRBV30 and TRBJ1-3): SQTIHQWPATLVQPVGSPLSLECTVEGTSNPNLYWYRQAAGRGLQLLFYSVGIGQISSEVPQNLSASRPQDRQFILSSKKLLLSDSGFYLCAWSEGGGNTIYFGEGSWLTVV.

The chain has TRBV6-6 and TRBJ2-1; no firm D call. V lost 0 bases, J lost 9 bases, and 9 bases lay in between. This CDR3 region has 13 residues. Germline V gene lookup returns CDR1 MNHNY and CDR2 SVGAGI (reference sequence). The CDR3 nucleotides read TGTGCCAGCAGTTACTCGGCACTGAGTGAGCAGTTCTTC. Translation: CASSYSALSEQFF.

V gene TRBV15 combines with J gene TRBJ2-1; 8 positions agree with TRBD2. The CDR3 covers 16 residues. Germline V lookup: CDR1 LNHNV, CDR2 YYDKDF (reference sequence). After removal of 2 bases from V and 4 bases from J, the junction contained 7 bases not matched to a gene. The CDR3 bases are TGTGCCACCAGCAGAACCCGGGAGGGCCTATACAATGAGCAGTTCTTC. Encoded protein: CATSRTREGLYNEQFF. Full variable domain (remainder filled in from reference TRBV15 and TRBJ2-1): DAMVIQNPRYQVTQFGKPVTLSCSQTLNHNVMYWYQQKSSQAPKLLFHYYDKDFNNEADTPDNFQSRRPNTSFCFLDIRSPGLGDTAMYLCATSRTREGLYNEQFFGPGTRLTVL.

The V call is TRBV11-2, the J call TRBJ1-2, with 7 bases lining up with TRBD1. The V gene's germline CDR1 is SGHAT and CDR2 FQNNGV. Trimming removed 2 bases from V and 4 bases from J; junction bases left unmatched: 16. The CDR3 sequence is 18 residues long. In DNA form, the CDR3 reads TGTGCCAGCAGCTTATACGGACAGGTGTCGTCTCCCTCCTATGGCTACACCTTC. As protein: CASSLYGQVSSPSYGYTF.

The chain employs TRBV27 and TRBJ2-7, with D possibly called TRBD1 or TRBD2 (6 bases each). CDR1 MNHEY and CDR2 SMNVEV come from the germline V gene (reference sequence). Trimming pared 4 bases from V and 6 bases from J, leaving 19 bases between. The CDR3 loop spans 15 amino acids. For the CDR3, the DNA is TGTGCCAGCAGTTGGGGGGCGGGAATTCGTTCCGAGCAGTACTTC. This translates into CASSWGAGIRSEQYF.

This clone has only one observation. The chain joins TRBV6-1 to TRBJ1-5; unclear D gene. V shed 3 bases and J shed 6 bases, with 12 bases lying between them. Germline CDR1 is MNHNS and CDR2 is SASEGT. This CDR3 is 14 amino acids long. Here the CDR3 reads CASSDFLTSQPQHF. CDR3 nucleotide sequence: TGTGCCAGCAGTGATTTCTTAACGAGTCAGCCCCAGCATTTT.

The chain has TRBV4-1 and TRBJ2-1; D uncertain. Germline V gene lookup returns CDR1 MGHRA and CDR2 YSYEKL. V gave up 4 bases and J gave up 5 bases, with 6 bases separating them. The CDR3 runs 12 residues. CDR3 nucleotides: TGCGCCAGCAGCCTGGACGACAATGAGCAGTTCTTC. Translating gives CASSLDDNEQFF.

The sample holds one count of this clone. The CDR3 sequence is CASSPLGRTEAFF. DNA of the CDR3: TGTGCCAGCAGTCCCCTCGGTCGAACTGAAGCTTTCTTT. The chain carries TRBV27 and TRBJ1-1; D remains unclear. CDR1 is MNHEY, CDR2 SMNVEV, per germline (reference sequence). The germline V and J ends were trimmed by 5 bases and 5 bases, with 12 bases remaining between them. The CDR3 spans 13 residues.

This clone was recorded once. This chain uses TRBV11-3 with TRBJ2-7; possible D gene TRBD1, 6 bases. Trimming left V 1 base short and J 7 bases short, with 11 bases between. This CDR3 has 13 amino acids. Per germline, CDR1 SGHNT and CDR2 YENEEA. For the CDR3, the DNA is TGTGCCAGCAGCTTAGTGGAGGACAGAGAGCAGTACTTC. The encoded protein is CASSLVEDREQYF.

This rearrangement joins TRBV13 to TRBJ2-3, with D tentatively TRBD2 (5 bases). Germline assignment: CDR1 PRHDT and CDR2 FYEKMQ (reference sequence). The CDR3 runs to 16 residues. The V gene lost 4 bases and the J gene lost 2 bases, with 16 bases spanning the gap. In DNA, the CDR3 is TGTGCCAGCAGCTCGGACGAAGCGGAACACACAGATACGCAGTATTTT. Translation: CASSSDEAEHTDTQYF.